One and the same sample provided the 4 T cell receptor beta chains below, sequenced in a study of shared clonotypes between healthy human individuals (dated by TCRdb to 2018 to 2021). Libraries were constructed by the immunoSEQ multiplex PCR assay. TCRdb provides this immuneACCESS table in a form limited to in-frame rearrangements. Some clones are lacking; in checked studies, under half of them reflect an unresolved V gene, and why the rest are absent is not known. The sample table contains more than 1.2 million clones; only one count was recorded for 98% of them. 0.3% to 0.45% of the sample is held by the ten biggest clonotypes. The sequencing input was naive CD4+ T cells sorted from blood. The sample's cell subset or site label, in plain terms: CD45RA+ positively selected. These receptors came from a man younger than 40 in good health.

The genes are TRBV6-1 and TRBJ2-7; D remains unclear. The CDR3 length is 10 residues. CDR1 and CDR2 from the germline V gene are MNHNS and SASEGT. The V end lost 7 bases, the J end lost 3 bases, and 4 bases lay between the germline ends. CDR3 loop: CASKVYEQYF. The DNA of the CDR3 is TGTGCCAGCAAGGTCTACGAGCAGTACTTC.

CDR3 coding DNA: TGTGCCAGCAGCCCCCAGACTAGCGACTCCTACGAGCAGTACTTC. Amino acid sequence: CASSPQTSDSYEQYF. The chain has TRBV5-4 and TRBJ2-7; 8 bases are shared with TRBD2. Germline V gene sequence: CDR1 SGHNT, CDR2 YYREEE (reference sequence). This CDR3 region has 15 residues. The trim removed 4 bases at V and 0 bases at J, leaving 6 bases unmatched.

This chain uses TRBV7-6 with TRBJ2-5; D is perhaps TRBD2 (6 bases). Trimming left V 1 base short and J 5 bases short, with 20 bases between. CDR1 and CDR2 from the germline V gene are SGHVS and FNYEAQ. The CDR3 runs to 17 residues. Here the CDR3 DNA reads TGTGCCAGCAGCTTAGGTGTGGCGGGGCGCGCCGGGGAGACCCAGTACTTC. Translated, it gives CASSLGVAGRAGETQYF.

This clone was observed a single time. This CDR3 reads CASSPEGWDRVGPYEQYF. CDR3 in DNA: TGTGCCAGCAGCCCCGAAGGCTGGGACAGGGTTGGACCCTACGAGCAGTACTTC. The rearrangement links TRBV11-3 to TRBJ2-7; 9 bases match TRBD1. This CDR3 has 18 residues. The V gene's germline CDR1 is SGHNT and CDR2 YENEEA. Trimming at V came to 5 bases and at J to 2 bases, leaving 16 bases not matched to a gene.